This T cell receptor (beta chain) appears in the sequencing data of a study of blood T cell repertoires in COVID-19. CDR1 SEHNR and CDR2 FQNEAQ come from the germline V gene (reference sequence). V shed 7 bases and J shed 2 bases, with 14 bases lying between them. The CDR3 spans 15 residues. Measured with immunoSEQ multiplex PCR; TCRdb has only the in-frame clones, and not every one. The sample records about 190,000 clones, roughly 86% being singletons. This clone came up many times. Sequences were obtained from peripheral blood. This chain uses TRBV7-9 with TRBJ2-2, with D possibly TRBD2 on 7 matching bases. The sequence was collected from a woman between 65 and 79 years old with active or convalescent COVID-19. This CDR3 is CASTLGGANTGELFF. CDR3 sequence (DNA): TGTGCCAGCACCCTAGGGGGGGCCAACACCGGGGAGCTGTTTTTT. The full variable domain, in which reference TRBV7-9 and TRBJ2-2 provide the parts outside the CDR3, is DTGVSQNPRHKITKRGQNVTFRCDPISEHNRLYWYRQTLGQGPEFLTYFQNEAQLEKSRLLSDRFSAERPKGSFSTLEIQRTEQGDSAMYLCASTLGGANTGELFFGEGSRLTVL.